The clone carrying this T cell receptor (beta chain) registers medium-sized by frequency. Its antigen is unknown. The synovial samples were synovial fluid, paired with peripheral blood from each active arthritis patient. Patients were aged median 11.6 years with disease lasting median 7 years. Synovial Treg cells showed FOXP3 TSDR demethylation like blood Treg cells. Clones were sequenced by immunoSEQ multiplex PCR, and TCRdb holds only the in-frame ones, with some missing. The sample has 2,000 to 2,500 clones, and its top ten clones hold around a fifth. The data belong to a study of synovial regulatory T cells in juvenile arthritis. Study-wide context: Roughly 6 patients were on methotrexate and three were untreated.

The CDR3 extends over 14 amino acids. No DNA is recorded. Germline V lookup: CDR1 MNHNY, CDR2 SVGAGI (reference sequence). Overall study findings and caveats: Synovial Treg CDR3 sequences overlapped more with iaTregs than other circulating Tregs.

This sequence joins TRBV6-6 and TRBJ2-7; TCRdb lists TRBD2, though no DNA is available to test this call. Sequencing input: Treg cells from the synovium. The receptor was derived from a donor younger than 30 with juvenile idiopathic arthritis. CDR3 sequence: CASTGRAGDYEQYF.